The 31 T cell receptor gamma chains given below trace back to one sample, sequenced in a study of human gamma delta and Vdelta1 T cells. TCRdb reprocessed the PCR reads through CATT. Among almost 3,000 gamma-chain clones listed, around 5.3% were seen once. Sequencing was done on a sample of naive CD27+ Vdelta1 gamma-delta T cells from blood. The receptor set was obtained from a human donor in good health.

Regarding this clone: A much larger clonotype is one base distant, so this may be a read error. Other DNA sequences in this sample translate to the same CDR3. J is TRGJP1 and V is TRGV3. Since TCRdb gives no J gene, matching the DNA to germline was used here to assign it. Germline loops: CDR1 VTNTFY, CDR2 YDVSTARD (reference sequence). CDR3 length: 20 residues. The J segment lost 2 bases and the V segment lost 0 bases, leaving 18 bases of the junction unmatched. The CDR3 loop is CATWDRHSSRGCTTGWFKIF. CDR3 in DNA: TGTGCCACCTGGGACAGGCATTCGTCTCGGGGGTGCACCACTGGTTGGTTCAAGATATTT.

This sequence joins TRGV8 and TRGJ1 or TRGJ2. Germline V CDR1 and CDR2: VENAVY, YDSYNSRV. V was pared by 1 base and J by 0 bases, with 9 bases of the junction left unmatched. The CDR3 is 16 amino acids. CDR3 loop: CATWDRSLTNYYKKLF. The CDR3 coding sequence is TGTGCCACCTGGGATAGATCCCTAACGAATTATTATAAGAAACTCTTT.

Of note for this clone: A clone one base away is much larger, so this may be a read error. The rearrangement joins TRGV5 to TRGJ1 or TRGJ2. This CDR3 is built from 11 residues. CDR1 and CDR2 from the germline V gene are VINAFY and YDVSNSKD. The CDR3 loop reads CATWKHYKKLF. The CDR3 DNA reads TGTGCAACCTGGAAACATTATAAGAAACTCTTT.

On this clone itself: TCRdb's protein for this DNA is that of a much larger clone and differs from the translation at residue 10, likely a read error; the protein shown is the DNA translation. This chain connects TRGV2 to TRGJP2. The germline V gene encodes CDR1 EGSNGY and CDR2 YDSYNSKV. This CDR3 has 14 amino acids. For the CDR3, the DNA is TGTGCCACCTGGGACGCGCGTAGTGATGGGATCAAGACGTTT. It codes for CATWDARSDGIKTF.

This clone is medium-sized. J is TRGJP2 and V is TRGV2. V lost 2 bases, J lost 12 bases, and 9 bases stayed unmatched. Per the germline V gene, CDR1 is EGSNGY and CDR2 is YDSYNSKV. The CDR3 covers 13 residues. CDR3 coding DNA: TGTGCCACCTGGGACGTCACTTTGGGGATCAAGACGTTT. This gives the protein CATWDVTLGIKTF.

This clone counts as large. The sample holds other DNA sequences that translate to the same CDR3. This chain links TRGV5 with TRGJ1 or TRGJ2. The CDR3 runs 11 residues. Trimming took 3 bases from V and 7 from J; bases not matched to a gene: 3. Germline-derived CDR1 and CDR2 are VINAFY and YDVSNSKD. This CDR3 reads CATWDRYKKLF. CDR3 nucleotide sequence: TGTGCCACCTGGGACCGGTATAAGAAACTCTTT.

This clone was found a few times. The V gene is TRGV3, the J gene TRGJP2. No J gene was available from TCRdb, and it was assigned here by a germline match of the DNA. Germline lookup yields CDR1 VTNTFY and CDR2 YDVSTARD (reference sequence). This CDR3 is built from 16 residues. Trimming removed 0 bases from V and 7 bases from J; junction bases left unmatched: 11. The CDR3 reads CATWDRRYRTDWIKTF. The CDR3 DNA follows: TGTGCCACCTGGGACAGGCGGTACAGAACTGATTGGATCAAGACGTTT.

This clone has only a few counts. A far larger clone is only one base removed, so a read error is likely. V is TRGV9 and J is TRGJ1 or TRGJ2. After removal of 3 bases from V and 7 bases from J, the junction contained 9 bases not matched to a gene. The CDR3 is 13 amino acids. Germline CDR1 reads GITISATS; CDR2 reads ISYDGTV (reference sequence). CDR3 in DNA: TGTGCCTTGTGGGAGAAACAGTGGTATAAGAAACTCTTT. This encodes CALWEKQWYKKLF.

This clone is judged medium-sized. V and J are TRGV3 and TRGJ1 or TRGJ2. This CDR3 contains 13 residues. Germline trimming cut 0 bases from V and 8 bases from J; bases unmatched to any gene: 7. The germline gives CDR1 VTNTFY, CDR2 YDVSTARD (reference sequence). The CDR3 loop reads CATWDRRTNKKLF. CDR3 nucleotides: TGTGCCACCTGGGACAGGCGAACGAATAAGAAACTCTTT.

V usage is TRGV3 and J usage is TRGJ1 or TRGJ2. The CDR3 has 13 amino acids. V shed 1 base, J shed 7 bases, and the junction held 7 bases outside the gene matches. CDR1 VTNTFY and CDR2 YDVSTARD come from the germline V gene (reference sequence). Written as DNA, the CDR3 is TGTGCCACCTGGGACAGTGCTCAGTATAAGAAACTCTTT. It specifies CATWDSAQYKKLF.

This clone rates as medium-sized. The same CDR3 arises from other DNA sequences in this sample as well. The V gene is TRGV3, the J gene TRGJ1 or TRGJ2. CDR3 length equals 14 residues. Losses at the gene ends were 0 bases for V and 5 bases for J; bases not matched to a gene: 7. Germline V gene lookup returns CDR1 VTNTFY and CDR2 YDVSTARD (reference sequence). The CDR3 here is CATWDRRYHYKKLF. Written as DNA, the CDR3 is TGTGCCACCTGGGACAGGAGGTATCATTATAAGAAACTCTTT.

With the J gene uncalled, the V gene is TRGV2. The CDR3 is 15 amino acids. CDR1 EGSNGY and CDR2 YDSYNSKV come from the germline V gene. The CDR3 nucleotides read TGTGCCACCTGGGACGGGCGAGGTTCGGTTTGGATCAAGACGTTC. This codes for CATWDGRGSVWIKTF.

Turning to this clone: TCRdb shows a much larger clone's protein in place of this DNA's translation, and the two differ at residue 3, likely through a read error; the protein shown is translated from the DNA. The gene calls are TRGV8 and TRGJ1 or TRGJ2. Germline CDR1 and CDR2: VENAVY and YDSYNSRV. The CDR3 extends over 13 amino acids. In DNA form, the CDR3 reads TGTGCCCCCTGGGATACGAATTATTATAAGAAACTCTTT. The encoded protein is CAPWDTNYYKKLF.

Points on this clone: The protein recorded in TCRdb matches a much larger clone and deviates from this DNA's translation at residue 4, suggesting a read error; the protein here is obtained by translating the DNA. The J gene is TRGJ1 or TRGJ2, the V gene TRGV9. Germline V gene data show CDR1 as GITISATS and CDR2 as ISYDGTV (reference sequence). CDR3 length: 12 amino acids. CDR3 loop: CALGEGIYKKLF. CDR3 DNA sequence: TGTGCCTTGGGGGAGGGAATATATAAGAAACTCTTT.

This clone was found a few times. Given a much more abundant clone one base away, this may be a read error. This sequence joins TRGV9 and TRGJ1 or TRGJ2. The CDR3 is 15 amino acids. Germline assignment: CDR1 GITISATS and CDR2 ISYDGTV (reference sequence). As DNA, the CDR3 is TGTGCCTTGTGGGAGGTGCAAATCCGGTATTATAAGAAACTCTTC. It specifies CALWEVQIRYYKKLF.

By share, this clone counts as medium-sized. The chain couples TRGV8 to TRGJ1 or TRGJ2. Germline CDR1 reads VENAVY; CDR2 reads YDSYNSRV. There are 12 residues in the CDR3. V dropped 5 bases and J dropped 3; count of bases not matched to a gene: 4. Here the CDR3 reads CATWAAYYKKLF. The CDR3 nucleotides are TGTGCCACCTGGGCCGCTTATTATAAGAAACTCTTT.

By proportion, this clone is large (0.1 to 1%). Other DNA sequences from this sample encode an identical CDR3 as well. This chain joins TRGV3 and TRGJ1 or TRGJ2. The germline gives CDR1 VTNTFY, CDR2 YDVSTARD (reference sequence). V lost 0 bases to trimming and J lost 4 bases; unmatched junction nucleotides: 6. This CDR3 spans 14 amino acids. DNA for the CDR3: TGTGCCACCTGGGACAGGCCCCGGTATTATAAGAAACTCTTT. Its protein product is CATWDRPRYYKKLF.

This clone qualifies as medium-sized. The chain is built from TRGV8 and TRGJ1 or TRGJ2. Germline CDR1 and CDR2: VENAVY and YDSYNSRV. Trimming at V came to 5 bases and at J to 4 bases, leaving 8 bases not matched to a gene. CDR3 size: 13 residues. The CDR3 bases are TGTGCCACCTGGGGTAGACGATATTATAAGAAACTCTTT. This encodes CATWGRRYYKKLF.

This clone occurred a few times. The TCRdb protein comes from a much larger clone and disagrees with this DNA's translation at residue 9, likely due to a read error; the protein given here is derived from the DNA. The chain recombines TRGV3 with TRGJ1 or TRGJ2. Germline V gene data show CDR1 as VTNTFY and CDR2 as YDVSTARD (reference sequence). J lost 5 bases, V lost 0 bases, and 7 bases had no gene match. The CDR3 is 14 residues long. CDR3 in DNA: TGTGCCACCTGGGACAGGCTCGGACATTATAAGAAACTCTTT. This encodes CATWDRLGHYKKLF.

The chain recombines TRGV3 with TRGJ1 or TRGJ2. The CDR3 runs 13 residues. Germline assignment: CDR1 VTNTFY and CDR2 YDVSTARD (reference sequence). Losses at the gene ends were 1 base for V and 5 bases for J; bases not matched to a gene: 5. This CDR3 is CATWDRAHYKKLF. CDR3 sequence (DNA): TGTGCCACCTGGGACAGAGCGCATTATAAGAAACTCTTT.

This clone was counted a few times. The V gene is TRGV3, the J gene TRGJ1 or TRGJ2. TCRdb offers no J gene call, so here the DNA was matched to germline to obtain one. Germline CDR1 reads VTNTFY; CDR2 reads YDVSTARD (reference sequence). The CDR3 is made up of 14 amino acids. The V and J ends lost 0 bases and 6 bases, in that order; junction bases with no gene match: 8. CDR3 sequence reads: CATWDRPRPYKKLF. Written as DNA, the CDR3 is TGTGCCACCTGGGACAGGCCCCGGCCTTATAAGAAACTCTTT.

This clone was observed a handful of times. One end of the junction varies from germline; a read error may be responsible. V and J are TRGV3 and TRGJ1 or TRGJ2. The germline V gene has CDR1 VTNTFY and CDR2 YDVSTARD (reference sequence). The CDR3 length is 12 residues. The CDR3 DNA reads as TGTGCCGCCTGGTTGAATTATTATAAGAAACTCTTT. Its translation is CAAWLNYYKKLF.

This clone was seen only a few times. TCRdb has a much larger clone's protein, which differs at residues 4 and 6 from the translation of this DNA, likely because of a read error; what is shown is the protein translated from the DNA. V is TRGV3 and J is TRGJ1 or TRGJ2. The CDR3 is 12 amino acids. Germline V gene lookup returns CDR1 VTNTFY and CDR2 YDVSTARD (reference sequence). The CDR3, as DNA: TGTGCCACCTTGGACGGGCGGGGGAAGAAACTCTTT. This sequence encodes CATLDGRGKKLF.

This clone is deemed medium-sized (0.01 to 0.1%). V usage is TRGV9 and J usage is TRGJ1 or TRGJ2. The CDR3 contains 14 residues. V was clipped by 2 bases and J by 1 base; unmatched bases: 5. From germline, CDR1 is GITISATS and CDR2 ISYDGTV (reference sequence). The CDR3 coding sequence is TGTGCCTTGTGGGAGGGTCGAAATTATTATAAGAAACTCTTT. Amino acid sequence: CALWEGRNYYKKLF.

This clone has only a few counts. TCRdb assigns this DNA the protein of a much larger clone, which departs from its translation at residue 3; this likely reflects a read error, and the protein shown comes from translating the DNA. The chain employs TRGV3 and TRGJ1 or TRGJ2. The length of the CDR3 is 13 residues. Germline CDR1 is VTNTFY and CDR2 is YDVSTARD (reference sequence). The CDR3 sequence: CASWDRPRYKKLF. CDR3 DNA sequence: TGTGCCTCCTGGGACAGGCCGAGGTATAAGAAACTCTTT.

Comment on this clone: TCRdb attributes to this sequence the protein of a much larger clone, which differs from the DNA translation at residue 3; a read error is likely, and the protein displayed is translated from the DNA. This chain uses TRGV2 with TRGJ1 or TRGJ2. Per the germline V gene, CDR1 is EGSNGY and CDR2 is YDSYNSKV. The CDR3 is 11 residues long. The CDR3 coding sequence is TGTGCCTCCTGGGACGCTAATAAGAAACTCTTT. The encoded protein is CASWDANKKLF.

Concerning this clone: TCRdb attributes to this sequence the protein of a much larger clone, which differs from the DNA translation at residue 8; a read error is likely, and the protein displayed is translated from the DNA. This chain links TRGV9 with TRGJ1 or TRGJ2. Germline V gene sequence: CDR1 GITISATS, CDR2 ISYDGTV (reference sequence). The V segment lost 3 bases and the J segment 7 bases; nucleotides outside the gene matches: 12. This CDR3 region has 14 residues. The CDR3 bases are TGTGCCTTGTGGGAGCCCGCTGGTTGGTATAAGAAACTCTTT. Translation: CALWEPAGWYKKLF.

This clone was counted a few times. The V and J genes are TRGV2 and TRGJ1 or TRGJ2. Germline loops: CDR1 EGSNGY, CDR2 YDSYNSKV. Trimming took 8 bases from V and 8 from J; bases not matched to a gene: 3. CDR3 length equals 9 residues. CDR3 loop: CATFNKKLF. DNA for the CDR3: TGTGCCACCTTTAATAAGAAACTCTTT.

A word on this clone: The protein given by TCRdb reflects a much larger clone and differs at residue 15 from this DNA's translation, likely from a read error; the protein shown is the DNA's translation. The chain joins TRGV9 to TRGJP. The J call is in doubt because the DNA end fits TRGJP1 better. CDR1 and CDR2 from the germline V gene are GITISATS and ISYDGTV (reference sequence). CDR3 length: 16 residues. Here the CDR3 reads CALWESPELGKKIKIF. CDR3 nucleotide sequence: TGTGCCTTGTGGGAGTCTCCAGAGTTGGGCAAAAAAATCAAGATATTT.

This clone was recorded a few times. This DNA's translation differs at residue 5 from TCRdb's protein, which comes from a much larger clone; a read error is likely, and the protein shown is translated from the DNA. The chain recombines TRGV8 with TRGJ1 or TRGJ2. The CDR3 is made up of 13 amino acids. The ends lost 5 bases at V and 0 bases at J; junction bases unmatched: 4. Germline CDR1 is VENAVY and CDR2 is YDSYNSRV. CDR3 DNA sequence: TGTGCCACCTGGGGCTCGAATTATTATAAGAAACTCTTT. This gives the protein CATWGSNYYKKLF.

This clone was observed a few times. This chain uses TRGV3 with TRGJ1 or TRGJ2. No J gene was available from TCRdb, and it was assigned here by a germline match of the DNA. The CDR3 length is 16 residues. With V trimmed by 0 bases and J by 1 base, 9 bases remained unmatched. Germline CDR1 and CDR2: VTNTFY and YDVSTARD (reference sequence). The CDR3 nucleotides are TGTGCCACCTGGGACAGGGCCCCCATAAATTATTATAAGAAACTCTTT. Protein product: CATWDRAPINYYKKLF.